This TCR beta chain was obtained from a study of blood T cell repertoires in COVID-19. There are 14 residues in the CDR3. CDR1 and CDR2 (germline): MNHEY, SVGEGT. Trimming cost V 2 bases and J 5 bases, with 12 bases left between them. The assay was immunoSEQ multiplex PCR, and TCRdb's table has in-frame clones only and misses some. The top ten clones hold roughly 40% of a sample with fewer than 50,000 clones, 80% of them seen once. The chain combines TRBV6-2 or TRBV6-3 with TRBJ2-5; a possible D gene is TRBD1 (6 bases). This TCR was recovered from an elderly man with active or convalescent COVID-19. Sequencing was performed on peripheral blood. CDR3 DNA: TGTGCCAGCAGTTACACAGGGTGGAGGGAGACCCAGTACTTC. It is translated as CASSYTGWRETQYF.